This T cell receptor beta chain was recovered during a study of technical replicates of blood from a handful of donors (dated by TCRdb to about 2017). Regarding this clone: Its antigen target is currently unknown. Nothing much larger sits one base from this clone, and base qualities are not available.

Libraries were built with the immunoSEQ multiplex PCR assay. TCRdb mirrors the immuneACCESS table, restricted to in-frame sequences. Some clones are absent from its copies; in checked studies, under half trace to an unresolved V gene, and the reason for the others is unknown. The sample table shows some 68,000 clones, and roughly 95% are seen once. Clones ranked in the top ten supply approximately 0.22% of the sample. The sample was T cells isolated from PBMCs. The TCR originated in a human donor in good health.

The bases read TGTGCCAGCAGCGGGGGGGGCCGTTCCTACGAGCAGTACTTC. This sequence encodes CASSGGGRSYEQYF. This receptor chain uses TRBV9 and TRBJ2-7; TRBD2 is perhaps the D gene, given 7 matching bases. CDR1 and CDR2, looked up from the germline V gene, are SGDLS and YYNGEE. Inclusive of the bounding cysteine and phenylalanine, the CDR3 is 14 residues long. Only the CDR3 part of the read is kept: 42 bases, read in frame from the first base. V was cut back by 3 bases and J by 1 base, leaving a gap of 11 bases between them. Joined to the reference TRBV9 and TRBJ2-7 proteins, this CDR3 gives the full variable domain: DSGVTQTPKHLITATGQRVTLRCSPRSGDLSVYWYQQSLDQGLQFLIQYYNGEERAKGNILERFSAQQFPDLHSELNLSSLELGDSALYFCASSGGGRSYEQYFGPGTRLTVT.